This TCR beta chain was captured by sequencing in a study of circulating CD8 cells and anti-PD-1 response in melanoma. Background on the study: Non-responders showed stable or progressive disease; responders showed complete or partial response.

TCR libraries were prepared from around 15 ng of total RNA with the QIAseq Immune Repertoire TCR panel. A single record per CDR3 protein comes from TCRdb applying MiXCR to the reads. This table holds 850 to 1,000 distinct CDR3 sequences, roughly 9.9% found once. The CDR3 is 15 amino acids. Germline assignment: CDR1 SGHKS and CDR2 YYEKEE (reference sequence). V was clipped by 1 base and J by 0 bases, with 8 bases between them. General study results and limits: Previously treated and treatment-naive patients were pooled together. Experiments were generally run without replicates.

This clonotype counts as medium-sized (0.01 to 0.1%). Its target is unknown. From live CD3+CD8+TCRalphabeta+ cells, four PD-1 and/or TIGIT subsets were sorted. The TCR was taken from a human donor with melanoma. This chain joins TRBV5-5 and TRBJ1-5; D is ambiguous. This specimen was CD8+ T cells from PBMCs, taken at baseline or after one month of anti-PD-1 therapy (not recorded which). This CDR3 reads CASSLRHYSNQPQHF. DNA of the CDR3: TGTGCCAGCAGCTTGAGACACTATAGCAATCAGCCCCAGCATTTT.